This T cell receptor (beta chain) was found in a study of blood T cell repertoires in COVID-19. Study-wide context: The study drew acute and convalescent COVID-19 samples from the United States, Italy and Spain. T cells, B-cell-depleted T cells, or PBMCs provided the cDNA or gDNA that served as material.

The CDR3 loop spans 15 amino acids. V was pared by 2 bases and J by 5 bases, with 9 bases of the junction left unmatched. CDR1 is KGHSH, CDR2 LQKENI, per germline. In the original analysis: Amplification from reference gene primers served as the basis for estimated nucleated cell counts. Sequencing was performed with immunoSEQ multiplex PCR; in TCRdb, only in-frame clones are kept and a portion is missing. V and J calls and clone size come straight from that table; D and trimming were deduced from the DNA. The table lists about 250,000 clones, 80% to 85% of them singletons. The chain uses TRBV18 and TRBJ2-7; 7 nucleotides match TRBD2. This receptor was identified in a woman between 40 and 50 years old who had recovered from COVID-19. Sequenced input: peripheral blood. CDR3 DNA sequence: TGTGCCAGCTCACCAGCGCCACGGGAGGCCCACGAGCAGTACTTC. Translated: CASSPAPREAHEQYF. Looking up the rest from reference TRBV18 and TRBJ2-7 gives the full variable domain: NAGVMQNPRHLVRRRGQEARLRCSPMKGHSHVYWYRQLPEEGLKFMVYLQKENIIDESGMPKERFSAEFPKEGPSILRIQQVVRGDSAAYFCASSPAPREAHEQYFGPGTRLTVT.